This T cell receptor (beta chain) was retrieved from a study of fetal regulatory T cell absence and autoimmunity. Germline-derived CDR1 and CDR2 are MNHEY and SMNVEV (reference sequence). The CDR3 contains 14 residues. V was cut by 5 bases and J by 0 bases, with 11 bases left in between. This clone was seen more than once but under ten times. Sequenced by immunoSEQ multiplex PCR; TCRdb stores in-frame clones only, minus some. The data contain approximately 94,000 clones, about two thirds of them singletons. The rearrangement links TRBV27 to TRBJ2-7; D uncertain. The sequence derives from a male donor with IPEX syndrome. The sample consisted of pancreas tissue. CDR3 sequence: CASSLQVSSYEQYF. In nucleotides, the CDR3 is TGTGCCAGCAGTCTCCAGGTGAGCTCCTACGAGCAGTACTTC.